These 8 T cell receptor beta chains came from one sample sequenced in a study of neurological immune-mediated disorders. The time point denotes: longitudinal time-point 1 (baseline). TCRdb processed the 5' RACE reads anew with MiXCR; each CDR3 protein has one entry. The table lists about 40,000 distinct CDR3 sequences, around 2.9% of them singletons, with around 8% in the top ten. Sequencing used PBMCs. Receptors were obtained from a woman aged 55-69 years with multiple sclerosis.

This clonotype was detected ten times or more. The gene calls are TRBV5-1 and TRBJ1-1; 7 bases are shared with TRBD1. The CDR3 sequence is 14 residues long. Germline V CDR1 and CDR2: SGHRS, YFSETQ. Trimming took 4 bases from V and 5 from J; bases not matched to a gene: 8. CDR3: CASSTQGRGTEAFF. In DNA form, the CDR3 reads TGCGCCAGCAGCACACAGGGGCGTGGGACTGAAGCTTTCTTT.

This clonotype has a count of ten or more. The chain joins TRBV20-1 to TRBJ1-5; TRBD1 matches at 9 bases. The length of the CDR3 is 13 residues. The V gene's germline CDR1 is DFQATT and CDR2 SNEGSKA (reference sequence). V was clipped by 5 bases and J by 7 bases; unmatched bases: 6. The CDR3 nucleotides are TGCAGTGCTGGGGGACAGGGTTTGCAGCCCCAGCATTTT. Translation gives CSAGGQGLQPQHF.

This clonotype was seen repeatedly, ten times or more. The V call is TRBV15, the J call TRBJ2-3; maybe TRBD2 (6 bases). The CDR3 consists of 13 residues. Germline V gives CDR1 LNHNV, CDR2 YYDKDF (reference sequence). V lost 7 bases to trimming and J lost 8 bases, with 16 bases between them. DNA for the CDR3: TGTGCCACCACCCGGGACTTAGAGGGTACGCAGTATTTT. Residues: CATTRDLEGTQYF.

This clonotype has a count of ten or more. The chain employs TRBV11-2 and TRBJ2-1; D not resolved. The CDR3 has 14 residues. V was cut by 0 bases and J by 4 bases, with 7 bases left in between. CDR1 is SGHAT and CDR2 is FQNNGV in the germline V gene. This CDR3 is CASSLDPPYNEQFF. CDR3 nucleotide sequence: TGTGCCAGCAGCTTAGATCCTCCGTACAATGAGCAGTTCTTC.

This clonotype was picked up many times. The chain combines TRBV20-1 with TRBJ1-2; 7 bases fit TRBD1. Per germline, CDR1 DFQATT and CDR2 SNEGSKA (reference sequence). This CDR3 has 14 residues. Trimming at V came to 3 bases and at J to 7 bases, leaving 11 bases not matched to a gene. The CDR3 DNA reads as TGCAGTGCTAGTTTGGACAGGCCCCTTTTTGGCTACACCTTC. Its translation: CSASLDRPLFGYTF.

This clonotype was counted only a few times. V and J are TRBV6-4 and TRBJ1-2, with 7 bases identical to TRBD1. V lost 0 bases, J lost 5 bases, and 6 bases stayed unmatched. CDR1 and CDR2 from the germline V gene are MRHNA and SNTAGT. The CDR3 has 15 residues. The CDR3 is CASSDSGGSSYGYTF. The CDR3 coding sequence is TGTGCCAGCAGTGACTCAGGGGGCTCCTCTTATGGCTACACCTTC.

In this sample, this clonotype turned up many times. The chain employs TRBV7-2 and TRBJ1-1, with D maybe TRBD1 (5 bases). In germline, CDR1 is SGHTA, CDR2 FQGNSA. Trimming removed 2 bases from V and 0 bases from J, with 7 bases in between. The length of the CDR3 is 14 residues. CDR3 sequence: CASSLLQVNTEAFF. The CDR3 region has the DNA TGTGCCAGCAGCTTACTACAGGTGAACACTGAAGCTTTCTTT.

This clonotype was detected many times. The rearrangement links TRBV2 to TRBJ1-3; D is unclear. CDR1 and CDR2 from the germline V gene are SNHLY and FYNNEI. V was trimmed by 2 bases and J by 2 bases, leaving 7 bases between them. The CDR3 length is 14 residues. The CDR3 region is CASSEMGTGNTIYF. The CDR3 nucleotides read TGTGCCAGCAGTGAAATGGGGACTGGAAACACCATATATTTT.